A selection of T cell receptor beta chains follows, all from one sample in a study of vaccination and CD4 T cells after COVID-19. The antigens for these receptors are not known. Each CDR3 protein is one row after TCRdb ran MiXCR on the PCR reads. The table includes over 15,000 distinct CDR3 sequences, 48% detected once. Source: CD4+ T cells from blood, cultured in vitro, taken before SARS-CoV-2 vaccination. The receptors shown here come from a human donor who had recovered from COVID-19. The CDR3 runs from the conserved cysteine through the conserved F or W. Each record gives: clone size, J gene, V gene, D gene, CDR3 protein, CDR3 DNA. A D gene is named only where the DNA matches it firmly. Clone size is shown for a subset of rows, as once, few, many or a class of expanded clone.

NA,TRBJ2-1,TRBV11-2,NA,CASSLDQGVEQFF,TGTGCCAGCAGCTTAGATCAGGGTGTCGAGCAGTTCTTC
few,TRBJ2-2,TRBV2,NA,CASSESGFRKTGELFF,TGTGCCAGCAGTGAATCAGGGTTTAGGAAGACCGGGGAGCTGTTTTTT
NA,TRBJ2-7,TRBV4-1,NA,CASSQEIRGRDEQYF,TGCGCCAGCAGCCAAGAAATTCGGGGGCGGGACGAGCAGTACTTC
NA,TRBJ2-1,TRBV2,TRBD2,CASQPSGIYNEQFF,TGTGCCAGCCAGCCTAGCGGAATCTACAATGAGCAGTTCTTC
NA,TRBJ1-5,TRBV30,TRBD1,CAWAGTGGNQPQHF,TGTGCCTGGGCCGGGACAGGGGGCAATCAGCCCCAGCATTTT
few,TRBJ2-7,TRBV6-1,NA,CASSEALGRGLAGRYEQYF,TGTGCCAGCAGTGAAGCGCTCGGCAGGGGGCTAGCGGGACGCTACGAGCAGTACTTC
NA,TRBJ2-5,TRBV7-9,TRBD2,CASSPGREETQYF,TGTGCCAGCAGTCCCGGGAGGGAAGAGACCCAGTACTTC
few,TRBJ1-5,TRBV15,TRBD1,CATSRALGDRDNQPQHF,TGTGCCACCAGCAGAGCGTTAGGGGACAGGGACAATCAGCCCCAGCATTTT
NA,TRBJ2-2,TRBV7-9,TRBD2,CASSYRLAGALGELFF,TGTGCCAGCAGCTATCGACTAGCGGGAGCCCTCGGGGAGCTGTTTTTT
NA,TRBJ1-6,TRBV18,NA,CASSPRPGEDNLHF,TGTGCCAGCTCACCTAGACCGGGGGAAGATAACCTCCACTTT
NA,TRBJ2-7,TRBV6-2/TRBV6-3,TRBD1,CASSFPLRGQGLTEVYEQYF,TGTGCCAGCAGTTTCCCTTTAAGGGGACAGGGCCTCACAGAGGTCTACGAGCAGTACTTC
NA,TRBJ1-6,TRBV12-3/TRBV12-4,NA,CASTVGSSYNSPLHF,TGTGCCAGCACGGTGGGGAGCTCCTATAATTCACCCCTCCACTTT
few,TRBJ1-6,TRBV2,NA,CASTQSSYNSPLHF,TGTGCCAGCACGCAAAGCTCCTATAATTCACCCCTCCACTTT
few,TRBJ2-7,TRBV24-1,TRBD1,CATSPRGHPYEQYF,TGTGCCACCAGCCCCAGGGGGCATCCCTACGAGCAGTACTTC
NA,TRBJ1-5,TRBV3-1,NA,CASSQGAPGLSQPQHF,TGTGCCAGCAGCCAAGGGGCTCCAGGGCTAAGTCAGCCCCAGCATTTT
NA,TRBJ2-5,TRBV20-1,NA,CSASRDAHQETQYF,TGCAGTGCTAGCCGGGATGCCCACCAAGAGACCCAGTACTTC
NA,TRBJ2-2,TRBV6-4,TRBD2,CASSDTPSGDPGELFF,TGTGCCAGCAGTGACACCCCAAGCGGGGACCCCGGGGAGCTGTTTTTT
NA,TRBJ2-7,TRBV11-2,NA,CASSLRPDSFYEQYF,TGTGCCAGCAGCTTAAGGCCGGACAGTTTCTACGAGCAGTACTTC
NA,TRBJ1-5,TRBV6-1,NA,CASSTGTNQPQHF,TGTGCCAGCAGTACAGGGACTAATCAGCCCCAGCATTTT
NA,TRBJ2-3,TRBV27,TRBD1,CASSDRGSSTDTQYF,TGTGCCAGCAGTGACAGGGGTTCGAGCACAGATACGCAGTATTTT
few,TRBJ1-6,TRBV12-3/TRBV12-4,NA,CASSFLRGTNSPLHF,TGTGCCAGCAGTTTTCTACGGGGAACTAATTCACCCCTCCACTTT
few,TRBJ1-1,TRBV5-8,NA,CASSGGDSLVSVF,TGTGCCAGCAGCGGCGGGGATTCGCTGGTGAGTGTCTTT
NA,TRBJ2-7,TRBV2,NA,CASSVNFSYEQYF,TGTGCCAGCAGCGTGAACTTCTCCTACGAGCAGTACTTC
NA,TRBJ2-7,TRBV28,NA,CASKPGTRVINEQYF,TGTGCCAGCAAACCAGGTACTAGGGTTATCAACGAGCAGTACTTC
NA,TRBJ2-7,TRBV24-1,NA,CATSDHRVGEQYF,TGTGCCACCAGTGATCACAGGGTTGGGGAGCAGTACTTC
NA,TRBJ1-2,TRBV30,NA,CAWRTDRQNYGYTF,TGTGCCTGGAGGACCGATAGACAGAACTATGGCTACACCTTC
NA,TRBJ1-5,TRBV6-2/TRBV6-3,NA,CASSYMSNQPQHF,TGTGCCAGCAGTTATATGAGCAATCAGCCCCAGCATTTT
NA,TRBJ1-6,TRBV11-2,NA,CASSLDLASSYNSPLHF,TGTGCCAGCAGCTTAGATTTAGCGAGCTCCTATAATTCACCCCTCCACTTT
NA,TRBJ2-5,TRBV15,NA,CATSLGSLRETQYF,TGTGCCACCAGCCTCGGAAGTTTAAGAGAGACCCAGTACTTC
NA,TRBJ2-5,TRBV20-1,TRBD2,CSARDPSGTETQYF,TGCAGTGCTAGAGATCCCAGCGGGACTGAGACCCAGTACTTC
NA,TRBJ1-5,TRBV24-1,NA,CATSDRQLNQPQHF,TGTGCCACCAGTGATCGACAGTTAAATCAGCCCCAGCATTTT
NA,TRBJ1-6,TRBV20-1,TRBD1,CSATGGASSPLHF,TGCAGTGCTACAGGGGGCGCAAGTTCACCCCTCCACTTT
NA,TRBJ1-5,TRBV2,NA,CASSDRGNQPQHF,TGTGCCAGCAGTGACAGGGGCAATCAGCCCCAGCATTTT
NA,TRBJ2-2,TRBV20-1,NA,CSARVAGVTGELFF,TGCAGTGCTAGAGTGGCAGGGGTGACCGGGGAGCTGTTTTTT
once,TRBJ1-2,TRBV18,TRBD1,CASSPVTGEGYTF,TGTGCCAGCTCACCAGTGACAGGGGAAGGCTACACCTTC
few,TRBJ1-5,TRBV10-3,NA,CAISGGSNQPQHF,TGTGCCATCAGTGGCGGGAGCAATCAGCCCCAGCATTTT
once,TRBJ2-7,TRBV5-6,TRBD2,CASSPGTSGRTKQYF,TGTGCCAGCAGCCCTGGTACTAGCGGGAGAACGAAGCAGTACTTC